A few counts support the clone carrying this T cell receptor (beta chain). The antigen is not known. These data belong to a study of identical twins. The CDR3 contains 14 residues. Germline V gene lookup returns CDR1 ENHRY and CDR2 SYGVKD. With 0 bases removed from V and 5 bases from J, the gap between germline ends came to 8 bases. Study-wide results and caveats: Cross-sectional statistical analysis was relied on for the conclusions, without the same donors being followed.

TCRdb reanalysed the 5' RACE reads using MiXCR and keeps one entry per CDR3 protein. The data hold 500,000 to 550,000 distinct CDR3 sequences, with under 25% observed a single time. These data were likewise used in another study, on yellow fever vaccine responses in identical twins. That source notes: Reported findings indicate that twins' vaccine T cell responses seemed partially convergent, partially personalized.

Specimen: CD4+ T cells sorted from blood. The chain has TRBV10-3 and TRBJ1-5; D gene ambiguous. The clonotype was recovered from a woman aged 18-29 years in good health. CDR3 sequence: CAISESGSYQPQHF. CDR3 nucleotides: TGTGCCATCAGTGAGTCGGGTTCCTATCAGCCCCAGCATTTT.